A single count supports the clone carrying this TCR beta chain. The entry originates in a study of control samples from healthy donors and cancer patients. Only in-frame clones appear in the TCRdb table, and some are missing; sequencing was by immunoSEQ multiplex PCR. The table includes 150,000 to 200,000 clones, just under 95% detected once. Trimming removed 2 bases at V and 4 bases at J, with 17 bases between. Germline CDR1 MGHRA, CDR2 YSYEKL. The CDR3 loop spans 16 amino acids. Sequenced material: blood. This chain connects TRBV4-1 to TRBJ1-1; D may be TRBD1 (6 bases). The origin of this receptor is a woman between 35 and 50 years old in good health. The CDR3 DNA reads TGCGCCAGCAGCCAAAGGGCATCGTGGGGGGCCACTGAAGCTTTCTTT. Residues: CASSQRASWGATEAFF.